These 2 T cell receptor beta chains originate from one sample sequenced in a study of early T cells in non-severe SARS-CoV-2 infection. One entry per CDR3 protein results from TCRdb running MiXCR on the 5' RACE reads. The sample records tens of thousands of distinct CDR3 sequences, 6.5% to 7.5% being singletons. The specimen comprised whole blood, sampled at baseline. These receptor sequences come from an adult who was a healthcare worker with PCR-confirmed SARS-CoV-2 infection or an uninfected control (not recorded which).

In its sample, this clonotype was seen a few times. CDR3 in DNA: TGTGCTAGTGGTTTGGTACTACGACAGGGGGACAATGAGCAGTTCTTC. Amino acids: CASGLVLRQGDNEQFF. The chain links TRBV12-5 to TRBJ2-1, with 9 bases matching TRBD1. V shed 0 bases and J 5 bases; nucleotides not matched to a gene: 5. In germline, CDR1 is LGHNT, CDR2 FRNRAP. This CDR3 contains 16 residues. The variable domain in full, completed from reference TRBV12-5 and TRBJ2-1, reads DARVTQTPRHKVTEMGQEVTMRCQPILGHNTVFWYRQTMMQGLELLAYFRNRAPLDDSGMPKDRFSAEMPDATLATLKIQPSEPRDSAVYFCASGLVLRQGDNEQFFGPGTRLTVL.

A remark on this clonotype: Being one base from a much bigger clone, this may be a read error. The conserved closing phenylalanine or tryptophan is absent in this CDR3, likely reflecting a read error. This rearrangement joins TRBV5-1 to TRBJ2-7, with 8 bases matching TRBD1. V shed 4 bases, J shed 5 bases, and the junction held 8 bases outside the gene matches. The CDR3 covers 14 residues. Germline assignment: CDR1 SGHRS and CDR2 YFSETQ. CDR3 region: CASSEQGVSHEQYS. DNA for the CDR3: TGCGCCAGCAGCGAACAGGGGGTTAGCCACGAGCAGTACTCC.